The present TCR beta chain was sequenced within a study of response to subunit inactivated influenza vaccine. General study results and limits: T cells newly recruited by each seasonal influenza vaccination are few, the authors suggested.

TCRdb reprocessed the RT-PCR reads via MiXCR and lists one record per CDR3 protein. The sample carries around 470,000 distinct CDR3 sequences, around 7.9% recorded once. This clonotype was observed a handful of times. The antigen remains undetermined. The CDR3 is 13 residues long. Trimming cost V 5 bases and J 3 bases, with 10 bases left between them. From germline, CDR1 is SEHNR and CDR2 FQNEAQ (reference sequence). The chain couples TRBV7-9 to TRBJ2-5; perhaps D is TRBD1 or TRBD2 (5 bases each). The sequencing used PBMCs from blood, collected approximately 25 months after vaccination. The origin of this receptor is a man aged 50 to 69 who received an inactivated influenza vaccine. The CDR3: CASSPGAEETQYF. The DNA of the CDR3 is TGTGCCAGCAGCCCCGGGGCGGAAGAGACCCAGTACTTC.